This T cell receptor (beta chain) was recorded in a study of blood T cell repertoires in COVID-19. Study-level information: PBMCs, B-cell-depleted T cells, or T cells were the source of the cDNA or gDNA that made up the material.

Germline CDR1 reads SEHNR; CDR2 reads FQNEAQ (reference sequence). The CDR3 covers 15 residues. The ends were cut back, 1 base at V and 2 bases at J, with 11 bases in the middle. Original data processing: Cell counts per sample came from amplifying reference gene primers. Clones were sequenced by immunoSEQ multiplex PCR, and TCRdb holds only the in-frame ones, with some missing. V and J calls and clone size are those listed in that table; D and trimming were worked out from the DNA. The data show about 180,000 clones, 83% seen once. Seattle participants joined during active infection and were tracked over time.

The rearrangement joins TRBV7-9 to TRBJ1-2; D uncertain. This receptor was taken from a woman in her 70s with COVID-19, enrolled during active disease. The sequenced sample was peripheral blood. The CDR3 spells CASSLGQTGNYGYTF. CDR3 bases: TGTGCCAGCAGCTTAGGGCAGACGGGGAACTATGGCTACACCTTC.